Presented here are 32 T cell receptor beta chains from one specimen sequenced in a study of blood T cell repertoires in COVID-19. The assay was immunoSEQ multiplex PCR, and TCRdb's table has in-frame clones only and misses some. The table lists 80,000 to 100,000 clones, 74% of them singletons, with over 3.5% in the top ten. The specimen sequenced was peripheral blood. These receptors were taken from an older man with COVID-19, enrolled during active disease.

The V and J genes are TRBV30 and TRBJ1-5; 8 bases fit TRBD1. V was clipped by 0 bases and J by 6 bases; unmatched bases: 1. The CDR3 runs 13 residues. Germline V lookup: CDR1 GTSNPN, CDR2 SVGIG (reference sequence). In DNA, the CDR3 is TGTGCCTGGAGTGTGGACAGGGTTCAGCCCCAGCATTTT. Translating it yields CAWSVDRVQPQHF.

CDR3 nucleotides: TGCAGCGTTTCAACAGGGGTTACGATCCCTGAAGCTTTCTTT. It translates to CSVSTGVTIPEAFF. The chain combines TRBV29-1 with TRBJ1-1; 7 bases map to TRBD1. V was pared by 5 bases and J by 6 bases, with 12 bases of the junction left unmatched. CDR1 and CDR2 from the germline V gene are SQVTM and ANQGSEA. The length of the CDR3 is 14 residues.

The CDR3 sequence is CASSSGIGLRENQPQHF. Written as DNA, the CDR3 is TGTGCCAGCTCATCAGGAATTGGGCTCCGCGAGAATCAGCCCCAGCATTTT. The chain links TRBV18 to TRBJ1-5; D gene unclear. Germline values: CDR1 KGHSH, CDR2 LQKENI. The CDR3 contains 17 residues. The V and J ends lost 5 bases and 4 bases respectively, with 21 bases between them.

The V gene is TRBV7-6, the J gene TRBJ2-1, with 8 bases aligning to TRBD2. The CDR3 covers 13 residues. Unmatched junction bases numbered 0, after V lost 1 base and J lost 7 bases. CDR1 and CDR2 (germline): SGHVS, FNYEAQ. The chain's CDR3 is CASSLERENEQFF. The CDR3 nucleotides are TGTGCCAGCAGCTTAGAGCGGGAGAATGAGCAGTTCTTC.

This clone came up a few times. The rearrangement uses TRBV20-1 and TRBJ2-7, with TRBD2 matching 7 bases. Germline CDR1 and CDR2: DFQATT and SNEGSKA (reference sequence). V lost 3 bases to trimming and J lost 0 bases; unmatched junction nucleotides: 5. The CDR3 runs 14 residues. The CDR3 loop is CSASSAGTSYEQYF. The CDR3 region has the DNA TGCAGTGCTAGTTCAGCGGGAACCTCCTACGAGCAGTACTTC.

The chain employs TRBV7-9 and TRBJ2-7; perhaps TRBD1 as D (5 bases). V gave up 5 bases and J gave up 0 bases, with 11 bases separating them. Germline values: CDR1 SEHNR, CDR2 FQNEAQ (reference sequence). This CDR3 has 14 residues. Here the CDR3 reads CASSIQGVSYEQYF. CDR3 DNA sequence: TGTGCCAGCAGCATTCAAGGGGTCTCCTACGAGCAGTACTTC.

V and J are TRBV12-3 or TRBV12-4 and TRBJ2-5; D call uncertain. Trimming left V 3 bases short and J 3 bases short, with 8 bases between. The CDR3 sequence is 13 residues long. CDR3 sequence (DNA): TGTGCCAGCAGTTTTGGGCAGAAAGAGACCCAGTACTTC. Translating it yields CASSFGQKETQYF.

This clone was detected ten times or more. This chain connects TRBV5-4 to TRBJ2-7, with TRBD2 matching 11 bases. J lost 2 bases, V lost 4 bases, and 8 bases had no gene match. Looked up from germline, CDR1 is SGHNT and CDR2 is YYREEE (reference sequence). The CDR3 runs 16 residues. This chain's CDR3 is CASSPDPTSGTYEQYF. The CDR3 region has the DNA TGTGCCAGCAGCCCCGACCCGACTAGCGGGACCTACGAGCAGTACTTC.

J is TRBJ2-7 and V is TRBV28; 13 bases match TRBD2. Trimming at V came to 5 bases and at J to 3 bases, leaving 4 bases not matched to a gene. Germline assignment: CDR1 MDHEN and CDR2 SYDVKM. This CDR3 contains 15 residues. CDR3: CASSPGLAGVYEQYF. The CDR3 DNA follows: TGTGCCAGCAGTCCCGGACTAGCGGGAGTCTACGAGCAGTACTTC.

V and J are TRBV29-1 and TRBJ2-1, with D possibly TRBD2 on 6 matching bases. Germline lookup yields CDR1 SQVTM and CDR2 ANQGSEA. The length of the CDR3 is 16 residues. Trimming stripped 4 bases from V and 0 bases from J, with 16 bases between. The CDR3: CSVGDSDVGSYNEQFF. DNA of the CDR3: TGCAGCGTTGGGGACTCGGACGTCGGCTCCTACAATGAGCAGTTCTTC.

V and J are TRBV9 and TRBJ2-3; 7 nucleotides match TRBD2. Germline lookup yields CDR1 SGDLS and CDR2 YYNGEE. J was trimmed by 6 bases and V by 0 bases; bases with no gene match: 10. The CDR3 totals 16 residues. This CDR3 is CASSVAPGGVIDTQYF. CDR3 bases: TGTGCCAGCAGCGTAGCGCCGGGAGGAGTGATCGATACGCAGTATTTT.

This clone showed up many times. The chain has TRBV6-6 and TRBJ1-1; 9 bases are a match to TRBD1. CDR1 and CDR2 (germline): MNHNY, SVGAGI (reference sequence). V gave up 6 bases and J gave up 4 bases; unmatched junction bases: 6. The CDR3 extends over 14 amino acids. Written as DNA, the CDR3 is TGTGCCAGCAGACTCACAGGGGGCTTCACTGAAGCTTTCTTT. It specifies CASRLTGGFTEAFF.

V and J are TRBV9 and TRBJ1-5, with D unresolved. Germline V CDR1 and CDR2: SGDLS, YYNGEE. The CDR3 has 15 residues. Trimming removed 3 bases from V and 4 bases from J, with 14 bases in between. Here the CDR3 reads CASSAGRWENQPQHF. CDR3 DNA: TGTGCCAGCAGCGCCGGAAGGTGGGAGAATCAGCCCCAGCATTTT. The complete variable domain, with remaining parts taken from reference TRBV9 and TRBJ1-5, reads DSGVTQTPKHLITATGQRVTLRCSPRSGDLSVYWYQQSLDQGLQFLIQYYNGEERAKGNILERFSAQQFPDLHSELNLSSLELGDSALYFCASSAGRWENQPQHFGDGTRLSIL.

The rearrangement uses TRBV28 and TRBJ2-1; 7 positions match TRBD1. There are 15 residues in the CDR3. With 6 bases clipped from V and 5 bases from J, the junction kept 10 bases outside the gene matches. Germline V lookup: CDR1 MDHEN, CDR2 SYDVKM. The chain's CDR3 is CASRGDSVLHNEQFF. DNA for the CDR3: TGTGCCAGCAGGGGGGACAGTGTATTGCACAATGAGCAGTTCTTC. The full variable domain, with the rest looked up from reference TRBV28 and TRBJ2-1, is DVKVTQSSRYLVKRTGEKVFLECVQDMDHENMFWYRQDPGLGLRLIYFSYDVKMKEKGDIPEGYSVSREKKERFSLILESASTNQTSMYLCASRGDSVLHNEQFFGPGTRLTVL.

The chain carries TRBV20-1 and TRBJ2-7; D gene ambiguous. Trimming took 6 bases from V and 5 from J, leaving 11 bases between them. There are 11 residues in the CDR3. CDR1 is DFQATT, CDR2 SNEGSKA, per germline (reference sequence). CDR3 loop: CSASSGHEQYF. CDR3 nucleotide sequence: TGCAGTGCCAGCTCAGGCCACGAGCAGTACTTC.

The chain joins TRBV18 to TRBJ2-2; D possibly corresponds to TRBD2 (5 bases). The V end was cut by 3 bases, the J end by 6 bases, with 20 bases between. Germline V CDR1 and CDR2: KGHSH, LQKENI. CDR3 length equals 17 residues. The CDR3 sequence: CASSPAGGATPSGELFF. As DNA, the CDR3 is TGTGCCAGCTCACCGGCCGGAGGCGCCACCCCGTCCGGGGAGCTGTTTTTT.

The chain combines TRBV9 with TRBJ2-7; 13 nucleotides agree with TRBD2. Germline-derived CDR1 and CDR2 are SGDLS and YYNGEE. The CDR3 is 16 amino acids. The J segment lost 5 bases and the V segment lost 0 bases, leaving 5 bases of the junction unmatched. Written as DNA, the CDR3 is TGTGCCAGCAGCGTAGGGACTAGCGGGAGTCCCAACGAGCAGTACTTC. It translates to CASSVGTSGSPNEQYF.

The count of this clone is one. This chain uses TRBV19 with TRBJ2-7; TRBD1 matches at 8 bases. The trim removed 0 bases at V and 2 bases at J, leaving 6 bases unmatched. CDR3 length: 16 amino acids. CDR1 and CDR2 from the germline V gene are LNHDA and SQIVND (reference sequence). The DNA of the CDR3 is TGTGCCAGTAGTATAGATTCCGGACAGGGAACCTACGAGCAGTACTTC. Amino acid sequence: CASSIDSGQGTYEQYF.

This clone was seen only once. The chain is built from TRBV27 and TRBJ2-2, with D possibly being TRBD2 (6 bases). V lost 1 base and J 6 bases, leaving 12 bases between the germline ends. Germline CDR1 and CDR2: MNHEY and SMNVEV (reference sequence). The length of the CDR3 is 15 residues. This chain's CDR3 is CASSLFPPSAGELFF. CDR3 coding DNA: TGTGCCAGCAGTTTATTCCCCCCTAGCGCCGGGGAGCTGTTTTTT.

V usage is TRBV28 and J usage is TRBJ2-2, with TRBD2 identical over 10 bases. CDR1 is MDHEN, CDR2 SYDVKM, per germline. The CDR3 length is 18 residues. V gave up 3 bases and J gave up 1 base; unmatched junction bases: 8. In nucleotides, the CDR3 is TGTGCCAGCAGTTTGTTTGCTAGCGGGAGTGAGAACACCGGGGAGCTGTTTTTT. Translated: CASSLFASGSENTGELFF.

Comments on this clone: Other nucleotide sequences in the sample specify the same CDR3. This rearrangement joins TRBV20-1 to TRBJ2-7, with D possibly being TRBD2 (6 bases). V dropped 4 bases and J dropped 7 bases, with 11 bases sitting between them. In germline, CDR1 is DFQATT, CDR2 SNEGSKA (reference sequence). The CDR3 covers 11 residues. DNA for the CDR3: TGCAGTGCTACCGGGGGTGGAGAGCAGTACTTC. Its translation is CSATGGGEQYF.

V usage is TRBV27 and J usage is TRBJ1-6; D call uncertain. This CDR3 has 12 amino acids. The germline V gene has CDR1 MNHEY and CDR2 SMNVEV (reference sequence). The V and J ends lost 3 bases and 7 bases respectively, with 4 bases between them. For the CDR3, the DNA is TGTGCCAGCAGTTTCCAGAATTCACCCCTCCACTTT. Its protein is CASSFQNSPLHF.

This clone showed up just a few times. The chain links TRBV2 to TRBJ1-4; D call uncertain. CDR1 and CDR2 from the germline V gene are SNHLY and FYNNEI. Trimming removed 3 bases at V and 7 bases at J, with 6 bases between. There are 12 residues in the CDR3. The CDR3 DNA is TGTGCCAGCAGTGAGGGAGGTGAAAAACTGTTTTTT. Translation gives CASSEGGEKLFF.

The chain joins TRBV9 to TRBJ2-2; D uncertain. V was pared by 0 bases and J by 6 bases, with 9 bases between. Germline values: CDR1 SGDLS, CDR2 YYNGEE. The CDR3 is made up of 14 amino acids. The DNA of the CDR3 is TGTGCCAGCAGCGTAGCCACGGTCGCCGGGGAGCTGTTTTTT. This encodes CASSVATVAGELFF.

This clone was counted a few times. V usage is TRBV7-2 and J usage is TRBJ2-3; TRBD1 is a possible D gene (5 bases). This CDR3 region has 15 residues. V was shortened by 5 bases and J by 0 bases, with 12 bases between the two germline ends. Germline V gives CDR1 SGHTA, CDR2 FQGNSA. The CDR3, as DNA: TGTGCCAGCAGCAGGGGTTTACATAGCACAGATACGCAGTATTTT. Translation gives CASSRGLHSTDTQYF.

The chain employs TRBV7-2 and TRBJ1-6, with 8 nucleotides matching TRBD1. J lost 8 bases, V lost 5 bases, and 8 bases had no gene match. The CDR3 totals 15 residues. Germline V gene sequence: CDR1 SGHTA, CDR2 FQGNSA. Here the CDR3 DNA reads TGTGCCAGCAGCGCCGGACAGGGTAGGGATTCACCCCTCCACTTT. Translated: CASSAGQGRDSPLHF.

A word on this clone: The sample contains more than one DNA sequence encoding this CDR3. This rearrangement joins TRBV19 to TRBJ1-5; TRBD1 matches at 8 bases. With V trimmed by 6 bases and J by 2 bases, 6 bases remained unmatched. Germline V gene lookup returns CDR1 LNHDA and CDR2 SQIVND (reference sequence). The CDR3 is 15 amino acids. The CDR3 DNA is TGTGCCAGTAGCAAGACAGGGGTAGGCAATCAGCCCCAGCATTTT. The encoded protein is CASSKTGVGNQPQHF. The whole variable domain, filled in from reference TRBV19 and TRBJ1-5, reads DGGITQSPKYLFRKEGQNVTLSCEQNLNHDAMYWYRQDPGQGLRLIYYSQIVNDFQKGDIAEGYSVSREKKESFPLTVTSAQKNPTAFYLCASSKTGVGNQPQHFGDGTRLSIL.

CDR3 in amino acids: CASSIPRRALANTGELFF. Here the CDR3 DNA reads TGTGCCAGTAGTATCCCCCGGAGGGCCCTCGCGAACACCGGGGAGCTGTTTTTT. V and J are TRBV19 and TRBJ2-2; a weak D match, TRBD2 (6 bases). The CDR3 contains 18 residues. CDR1 is LNHDA, CDR2 SQIVND, per germline (reference sequence). Trimming left V 3 bases short and J 0 bases short, with 17 bases between. Based on the CDR3 plus reference TRBV19 and TRBJ2-2, the full variable domain is DGGITQSPKYLFRKEGQNVTLSCEQNLNHDAMYWYRQDPGQGLRLIYYSQIVNDFQKGDIAEGYSVSREKKESFPLTVTSAQKNPTAFYLCASSIPRRALANTGELFFGEGSRLTVL.

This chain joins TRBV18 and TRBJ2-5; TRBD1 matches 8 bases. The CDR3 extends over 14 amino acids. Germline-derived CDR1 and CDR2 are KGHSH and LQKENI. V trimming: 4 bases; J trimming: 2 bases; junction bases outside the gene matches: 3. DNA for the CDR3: TGTGCCAGCTCACGGGACAGGCAGCAAGAGACCCAGTACTTC. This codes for CASSRDRQQETQYF. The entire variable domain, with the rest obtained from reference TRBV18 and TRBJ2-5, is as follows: NAGVMQNPRHLVRRRGQEARLRCSPMKGHSHVYWYRQLPEEGLKFMVYLQKENIIDESGMPKERFSAEFPKEGPSILRIQQVVRGDSAAYFCASSRDRQQETQYFGPGTRLLVL.

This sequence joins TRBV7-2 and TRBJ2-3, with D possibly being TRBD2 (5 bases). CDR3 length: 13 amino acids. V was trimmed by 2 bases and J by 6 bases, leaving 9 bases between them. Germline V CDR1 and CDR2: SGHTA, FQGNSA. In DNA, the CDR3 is TGTGCCAGCAGCTTAATGTGGGAGGATACGCAGTATTTT. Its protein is CASSLMWEDTQYF.

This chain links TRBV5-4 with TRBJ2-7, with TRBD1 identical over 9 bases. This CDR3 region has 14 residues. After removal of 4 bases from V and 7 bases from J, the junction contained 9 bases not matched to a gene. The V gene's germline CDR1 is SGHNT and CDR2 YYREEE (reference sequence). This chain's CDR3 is CASSAKQGAREQYF. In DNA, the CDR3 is TGTGCCAGCAGCGCCAAACAGGGGGCGAGGGAGCAGTACTTC.

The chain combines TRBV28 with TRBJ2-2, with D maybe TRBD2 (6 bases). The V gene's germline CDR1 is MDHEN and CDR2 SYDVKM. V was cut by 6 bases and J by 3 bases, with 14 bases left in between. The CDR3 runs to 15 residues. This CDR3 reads CASSPRQRDTGELFF. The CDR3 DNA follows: TGTGCCAGCAGCCCACGACAGCGGGACACCGGGGAGCTGTTTTTT.